This TCR beta chain emerged from a study of CD8+ T cells in alopecia areata. The study, taken as a whole, reports: Sequencing of scalp samples also includes resident alphabeta T cells from normal skin. Patients displayed less clarity in TCR sharing than mice, a finding possibly related to HLA. Higher clonality and more expanded CD8+ clones appeared in lesional than normal scalp.

Following extraction, RNA underwent reverse transcription to cDNA, which served as the sequencing template. Libraries were prepared by immunoSEQ multiplex PCR; TCRdb keeps only in-frame clonotypes and omits some of them. The profile covers roughly 140,000 clones, with about two thirds appearing a single time and approximately 34% taken by the ten largest. PBMCs were stained for CD3, CD4 and CD8, and CD4+ and CD8+ T cells were sorted. Germline CDR1 is SNHLY and CDR2 is FYNNEI. CDR3 length: 13 amino acids. The V end was cut by 7 bases, the J end by 4 bases, with 13 bases between. In regard to this clone: Its antigen is not identified.

The V call is TRBV2, the J call TRBJ2-5; tentative D call: TRBD1 (6 bases). The TCR comes from a human donor in good health. The sequencing input was CD8+ T cells sorted from blood. The CDR3 is CASKRGSPETQYF. The CDR3 DNA follows: TGTGCCAGCAAGAGGGGGTCCCCAGAGACCCAGTACTTC.